A single sample is the source of the 15 T cell receptor beta chains below, sequenced in a study of cytomegalovirus exposure and HLA in healthy donors. Using immunoSEQ multiplex PCR, the repertoire was profiled, and TCRdb retains in-frame clones only, with some absent. The sample carries around 300,000 clones, approximately 86% recorded once. The sample consisted of PBMCs. These receptors were collected from a woman aged 18-29 years in good health and CMV-seronegative.

A single count supports this clone. The chain carries TRBV5-4 and TRBJ2-7; the match to TRBD2 covers 9 bases. After removal of 0 bases from V and 3 bases from J, the junction contained 7 bases not matched to a gene. Germline V lookup: CDR1 SGHNT, CDR2 YYREEE (reference sequence). This CDR3 has 16 amino acids. This CDR3 reads CASSLEPASGNYEQYF. CDR3 bases: TGTGCCAGCAGCTTGGAGCCGGCTAGCGGGAACTACGAGCAGTACTTC.

This clone has only a few counts. This chain uses TRBV6-1 with TRBJ1-2, with 10 bases identical to TRBD1. Germline V gives CDR1 MNHNS, CDR2 SASEGT. After removal of 6 bases from V and 6 bases from J, the junction contained 7 bases not matched to a gene. This CDR3 has 14 residues. CDR3 in DNA: TGTGCCAGCAGGCCGGGACAGGGGTTAGATGGCTACACCTTC. Translated, it gives CASRPGQGLDGYTF.

This rearrangement joins TRBV29-1 to TRBJ1-2, with 10 positions matching TRBD1. Germline V gives CDR1 SQVTM, CDR2 ANQGSEA. V was pared by 6 bases and J by 3 bases, with 4 bases of the junction left unmatched. The CDR3 extends over 13 amino acids. CDR3 region: CSVNGQGDYGYTF. In DNA, the CDR3 is TGCAGCGTCAACGGACAGGGGGACTATGGCTACACCTTC.

The chain employs TRBV9 and TRBJ2-2; TRBD1 might be the D (5 bases). This CDR3 is 15 amino acids long. Germline values: CDR1 SGDLS, CDR2 YYNGEE. The V and J ends lost 0 bases and 1 base respectively, with 7 bases between them. The CDR3 protein is CASSVGQLNTGELFF. CDR3 in DNA: TGTGCCAGCAGCGTAGGACAGTTGAACACCGGGGAGCTGTTTTTT.

The chain joins TRBV6-1 to TRBJ2-1; 8 bases match TRBD1. The junction had 13 bases not matched to a gene; V was cut back by 0 bases and J by 6 bases. Germline V gene lookup returns CDR1 MNHNS and CDR2 SASEGT. The CDR3 is 18 residues long. This chain's CDR3 is CASSEAHWTGRRINEQFF. CDR3 nucleotide sequence: TGTGCCAGCAGTGAAGCGCATTGGACAGGGAGGCGAATCAATGAGCAGTTCTTC.

The chain carries TRBV2 and TRBJ1-3; a weak D match, TRBD1 (6 bases). Germline-derived CDR1 and CDR2 are SNHLY and FYNNEI. CDR3 length: 13 residues. V was clipped by 3 bases and J by 6 bases, with 9 bases between them. CDR3: CASSDRGLNTIYF. In nucleotides, the CDR3 is TGTGCCAGCAGTGACAGGGGTTTAAACACCATATATTTT.

This chain connects TRBV5-4 to TRBJ2-2, with TRBD2 matching 8 bases. CDR3 length: 16 residues. Per the germline V gene, CDR1 is SGHNT and CDR2 is YYREEE (reference sequence). V trimming: 2 bases; J trimming: 3 bases; junction bases outside the gene matches: 6. The DNA of the CDR3 is TGTGCCAGCAGCTTCGGCGGGAGGAGGCACACCGGGGAGCTGTTTTTT. It is translated as CASSFGGRRHTGELFF.

The genes are TRBV19 and TRBJ2-3; D is uncertain. This CDR3 spans 13 amino acids. The germline V and J ends were trimmed by 4 bases and 2 bases, with 7 bases remaining between them. Germline V gives CDR1 LNHDA, CDR2 SQIVND (reference sequence). DNA of the CDR3: TGTGCCAGTAGTAGCGGATCCACAGATACGCAGTATTTT. Amino acid sequence: CASSSGSTDTQYF.

This rearrangement joins TRBV7-9 to TRBJ1-1; D uncertain. Trimming stripped 4 bases from V and 7 bases from J, with 16 bases between. Per germline, CDR1 SEHNR and CDR2 FQNEAQ (reference sequence). The CDR3 has 14 residues. The CDR3 loop is CASSSDRDLDEAFF. The CDR3 region has the DNA TGTGCCAGCAGCTCAGACCGGGATTTAGATGAAGCTTTCTTT. Full variable domain (missing parts from reference TRBV7-9 and TRBJ1-1): DTGVSQNPRHKITKRGQNVTFRCDPISEHNRLYWYRQTLGQGPEFLTYFQNEAQLEKSRLLSDRFSAERPKGSFSTLEIQRTEQGDSAMYLCASSSDRDLDEAFFGQGTRLTVV.

This sequence joins TRBV5-4 and TRBJ1-3; no clear D. This CDR3 has 15 amino acids. The V gene's germline CDR1 is SGHNT and CDR2 YYREEE (reference sequence). V was clipped by 0 bases and J by 2 bases, with 9 bases between them. The CDR3 sequence is CASSLGGAAGNTIYF. The CDR3 bases are TGTGCCAGCAGCTTGGGAGGAGCTGCTGGAAACACCATATATTTT.

This chain links TRBV27 with TRBJ1-1, with unresolved D. This CDR3 region has 14 residues. V lost 3 bases and J 5 bases, leaving 13 bases between the germline ends. Germline V gene sequence: CDR1 MNHEY, CDR2 SMNVEV (reference sequence). The CDR3 nucleotides are TGTGCCAGCAGTTTCAGTGACGCGGGGACTGAAGCTTTCTTT. Translated: CASSFSDAGTEAFF.

The gene calls are TRBV11-2 and TRBJ1-2; D is possibly TRBD1 (5 bases). The germline V gene encodes CDR1 SGHAT and CDR2 FQNNGV. With 4 bases removed from V and 2 bases from J, the gap between germline ends came to 8 bases. CDR3 length: 13 residues. DNA of the CDR3: TGTGCCAGCAGCTGGGGCAGAAACTATGGCTACACCTTC. It codes for CASSWGRNYGYTF.

The chain recombines TRBV5-1 with TRBJ1-1; D is perhaps TRBD1 (5 bases). The CDR3 is 13 amino acids. Trimming took 6 bases from V and 1 from J, leaving 10 bases between them. Germline V CDR1 and CDR2: SGHRS, YFSETQ. The CDR3 DNA reads TGCGCCAGCACGCCCACAGGGAACACTGAAGCTTTCTTT. Protein sequence: CASTPTGNTEAFF.

V and J are TRBV30 and TRBJ2-7; TRBD1 matches 7 bases. The CDR3 is 13 residues long. In germline, CDR1 is GTSNPN, CDR2 SVGIG (reference sequence). J gave up 4 bases and V 0 bases, and 3 bases lay outside the gene matches. The CDR3 DNA sequence: TGTGCCTGGAGTGTGGGACAGAAGTACGAGCAGTACTTC. This translates into CAWSVGQKYEQYF.

In this sample, this clone turned up once. V is TRBV6-4 and J is TRBJ2-6; D is possibly TRBD1 (6 bases). The CDR3 loop spans 16 amino acids. Germline CDR1 reads MRHNA; CDR2 reads SNTAGT. Trimming removed 4 bases at V and 0 bases at J, with 10 bases between. This CDR3 is CASSGQAFSGANVLTF. CDR3 DNA: TGTGCCAGCAGTGGACAGGCTTTCTCTGGGGCCAACGTCCTGACTTTC.